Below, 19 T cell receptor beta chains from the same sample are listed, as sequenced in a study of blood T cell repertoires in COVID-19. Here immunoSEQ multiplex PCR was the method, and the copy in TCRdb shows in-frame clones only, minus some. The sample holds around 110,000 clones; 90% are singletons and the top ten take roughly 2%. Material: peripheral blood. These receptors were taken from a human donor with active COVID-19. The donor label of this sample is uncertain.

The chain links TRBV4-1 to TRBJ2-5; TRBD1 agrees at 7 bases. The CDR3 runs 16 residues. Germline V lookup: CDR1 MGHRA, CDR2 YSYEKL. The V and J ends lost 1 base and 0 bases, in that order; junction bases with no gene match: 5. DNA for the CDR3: TGCGCCAGCAGCCAAGTGGGGACAGATAACCAAGAGACCCAGTACTTC. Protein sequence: CASSQVGTDNQETQYF.

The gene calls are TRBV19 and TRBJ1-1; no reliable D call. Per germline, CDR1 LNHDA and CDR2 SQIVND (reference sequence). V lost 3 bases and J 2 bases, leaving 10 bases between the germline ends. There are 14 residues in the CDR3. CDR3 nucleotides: TGTGCCAGTAGTATTTTATCGGGTAACACTGAAGCTTTCTTT. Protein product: CASSILSGNTEAFF.

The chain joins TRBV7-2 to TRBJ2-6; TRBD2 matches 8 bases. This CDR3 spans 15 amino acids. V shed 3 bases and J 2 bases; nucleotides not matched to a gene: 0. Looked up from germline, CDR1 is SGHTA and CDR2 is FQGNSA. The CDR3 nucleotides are TGTGCCAGCAGCTTCGGGGGGGCTGGGGCCAACGTCCTGACTTTC. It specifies CASSFGGAGANVLTF. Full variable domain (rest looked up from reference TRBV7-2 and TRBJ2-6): GAGVSQSPSNKVTEKGKDVELRCDPISGHTALYWYRQSLGQGLEFLIYFQGNSAPDKSGLPSDRFSAERTGGSVSTLTIQRTQQEDSAVYLCASSFGGAGANVLTFGAGSRLTVL.

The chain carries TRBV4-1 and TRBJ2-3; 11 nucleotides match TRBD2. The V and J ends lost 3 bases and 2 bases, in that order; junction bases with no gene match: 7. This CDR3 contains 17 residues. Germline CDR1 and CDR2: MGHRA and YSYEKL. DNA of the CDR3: TGCGCCAGCAGCCAGTCTCTAGCGGGGGGAAACACAGATACGCAGTATTTT. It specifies CASSQSLAGGNTDTQYF.

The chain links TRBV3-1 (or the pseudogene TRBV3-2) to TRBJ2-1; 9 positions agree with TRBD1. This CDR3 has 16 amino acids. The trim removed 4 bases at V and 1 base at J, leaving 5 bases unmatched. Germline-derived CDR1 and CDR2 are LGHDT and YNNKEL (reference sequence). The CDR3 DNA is TGTGCCAGCAGCCTCCGACAGGGGGTTTCCTACAATGAGCAGTTCTTC. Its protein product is CASSLRQGVSYNEQFF.

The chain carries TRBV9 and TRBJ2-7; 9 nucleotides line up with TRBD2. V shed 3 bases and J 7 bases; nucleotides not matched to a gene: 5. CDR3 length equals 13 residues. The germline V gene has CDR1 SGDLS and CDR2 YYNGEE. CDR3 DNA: TGTGCCAGCAGCGATCCCCTAGCGGGGGAGCAGTACTTC. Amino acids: CASSDPLAGEQYF.

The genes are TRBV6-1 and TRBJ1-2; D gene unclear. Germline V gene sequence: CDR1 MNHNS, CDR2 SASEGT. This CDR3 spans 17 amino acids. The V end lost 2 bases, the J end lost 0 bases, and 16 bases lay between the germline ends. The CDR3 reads CASSEFTLAGSNYGYTF. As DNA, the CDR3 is TGTGCCAGCAGTGAATTTACTCTCGCGGGCTCTAACTATGGCTACACCTTC.

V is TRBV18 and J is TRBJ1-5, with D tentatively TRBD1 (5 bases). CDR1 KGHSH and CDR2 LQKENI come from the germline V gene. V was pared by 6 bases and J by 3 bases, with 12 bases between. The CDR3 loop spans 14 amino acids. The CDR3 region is CASSLQEINQPQHF. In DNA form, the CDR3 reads TGTGCCAGCTCGTTACAGGAGATCAATCAGCCCCAGCATTTT.

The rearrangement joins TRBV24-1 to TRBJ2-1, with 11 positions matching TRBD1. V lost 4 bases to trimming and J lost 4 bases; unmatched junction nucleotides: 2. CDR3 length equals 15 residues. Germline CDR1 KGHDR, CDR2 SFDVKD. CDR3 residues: CATSEGQGVYNEQFF. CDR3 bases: TGTGCCACCAGTGAGGGACAGGGGGTATACAATGAGCAGTTCTTC.

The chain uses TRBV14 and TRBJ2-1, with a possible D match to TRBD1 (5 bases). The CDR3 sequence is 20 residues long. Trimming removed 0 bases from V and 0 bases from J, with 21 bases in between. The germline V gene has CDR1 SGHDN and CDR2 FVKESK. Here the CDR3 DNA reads TGTGCCAGCAGCCAAGATCGGGCAGGGAATTGGGCGAGCTCCTACAATGAGCAGTTCTTC. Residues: CASSQDRAGNWASSYNEQFF.

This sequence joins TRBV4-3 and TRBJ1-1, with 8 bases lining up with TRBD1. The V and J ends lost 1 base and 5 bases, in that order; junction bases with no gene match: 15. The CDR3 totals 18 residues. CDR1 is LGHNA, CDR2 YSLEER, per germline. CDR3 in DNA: TGCGCCAGCAGCCAAGGCTCAGGGGGCGCGGGTGGAAGGACTGAAGCTTTCTTT. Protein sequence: CASSQGSGGAGGRTEAFF.

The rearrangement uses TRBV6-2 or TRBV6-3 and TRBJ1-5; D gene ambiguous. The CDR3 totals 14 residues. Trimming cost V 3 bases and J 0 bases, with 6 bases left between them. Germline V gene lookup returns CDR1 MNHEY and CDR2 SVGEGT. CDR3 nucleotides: TGTGCCAGCAGTTATCGCAGTAGCAATCAGCCCCAGCATTTT. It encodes CASSYRSSNQPQHF.

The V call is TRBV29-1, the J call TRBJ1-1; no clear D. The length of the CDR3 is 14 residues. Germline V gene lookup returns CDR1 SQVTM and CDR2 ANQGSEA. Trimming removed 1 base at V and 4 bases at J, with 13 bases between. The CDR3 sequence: CSVEGSGWGTEAFF. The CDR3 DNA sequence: TGCAGCGTTGAAGGTTCGGGGTGGGGCACTGAAGCTTTCTTT.

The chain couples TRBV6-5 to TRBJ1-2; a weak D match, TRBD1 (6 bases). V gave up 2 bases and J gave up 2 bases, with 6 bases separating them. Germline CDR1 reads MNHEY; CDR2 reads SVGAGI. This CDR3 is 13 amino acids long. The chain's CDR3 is CASSYTGNYGYTF. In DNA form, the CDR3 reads TGTGCCAGCAGTTACACAGGGAACTATGGCTACACCTTC.

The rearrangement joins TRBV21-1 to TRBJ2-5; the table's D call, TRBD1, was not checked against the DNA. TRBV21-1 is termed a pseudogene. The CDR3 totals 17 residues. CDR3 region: CASTTIAPETGLETQYF. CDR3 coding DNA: TGTGCCAGCACTACAATTGCCCCTGAGACAGGGTTGGAGACCCAGTACTTC.

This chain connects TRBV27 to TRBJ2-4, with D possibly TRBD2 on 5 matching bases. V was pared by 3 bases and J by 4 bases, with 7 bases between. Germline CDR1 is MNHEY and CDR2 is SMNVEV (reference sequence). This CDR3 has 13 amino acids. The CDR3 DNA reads TGTGCCAGCAGTTTCCGGGGAAAAAACATTCAGTACTTC. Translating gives CASSFRGKNIQYF.

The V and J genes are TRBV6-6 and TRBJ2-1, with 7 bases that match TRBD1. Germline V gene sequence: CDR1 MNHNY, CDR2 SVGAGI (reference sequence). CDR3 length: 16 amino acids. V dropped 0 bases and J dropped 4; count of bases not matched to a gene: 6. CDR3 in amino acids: CASSYSTGSRYNEQFF. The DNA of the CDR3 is TGTGCCAGCAGTTACTCGACAGGGTCACGATACAATGAGCAGTTCTTC.

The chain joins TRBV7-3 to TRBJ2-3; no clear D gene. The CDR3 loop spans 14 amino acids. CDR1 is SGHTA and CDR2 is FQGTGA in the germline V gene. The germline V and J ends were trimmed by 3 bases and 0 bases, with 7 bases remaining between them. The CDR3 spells CASSFLRSTDTQYF. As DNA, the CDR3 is TGTGCCAGCAGCTTCTTGCGGAGCACAGATACGCAGTATTTT.

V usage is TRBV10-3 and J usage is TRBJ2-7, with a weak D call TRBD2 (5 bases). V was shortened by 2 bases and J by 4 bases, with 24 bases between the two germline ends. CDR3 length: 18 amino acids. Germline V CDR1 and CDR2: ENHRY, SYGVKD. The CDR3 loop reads CAISEDYTPGPPGYEQYF. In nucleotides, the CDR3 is TGTGCCATCAGTGAGGACTATACACCGGGCCCCCCGGGGTACGAGCAGTACTTC.